This TCR beta chain stems from a study of tumor and adjacent non-tumor tissue in lung cancer. This CDR3 contains 14 residues. In germline, CDR1 is DFQATT, CDR2 SNEGSKA (reference sequence). V was pared by 2 bases and J by 0 bases, with 8 bases between. No cell sorting was done before RNA was extracted from the tissue. A modified ARM-PCR protocol with three rounds of nested PCR amplified TCRbeta. Each CDR3 protein is one row after TCRdb ran MiXCR on the multiplex PCR reads. The sample consists of around 140,000 distinct CDR3 sequences, approximately 66% of them appearing once. Sample: lung tumor tissue. The TCR comes from a man aged 55 to 69 with small cell lung cancer. The rearrangement joins TRBV20-1 to TRBJ1-5; D is uncertain. The CDR3 here is CSARWRTSNQPQHF. The CDR3 coding sequence is TGCAGTGCTAGATGGCGGACTAGCAATCAGCCCCAGCATTTT.